These 27 T cell receptor beta chains were all obtained from the same sample, sequenced in a study of OX40 agonist ivuxolimab in advanced cancers. Method: immunoSEQ multiplex PCR; TCRdb's copy keeps in-frame clones and lacks some. The sample includes around 60,000 clones, 80% to 90% seen only once; the top ten take 1.9%. The specimen was CD4+ or CD8+ T cells sorted from blood, collected in a trial of the OX40 agonist ivuxolimab. These receptors came from an adult with an advanced solid tumor such as melanoma, head and neck, liver or kidney cancer.

This chain links TRBV29-1 with TRBJ2-7; the match to TRBD1 covers 7 bases. This CDR3 spans 14 amino acids. V dropped 4 bases and J dropped 3; count of bases not matched to a gene: 9. Germline values: CDR1 SQVTM, CDR2 ANQGSEA. This CDR3 is CSVVTGVQNYEQYF. CDR3 bases: TGCAGCGTTGTAACAGGGGTCCAGAACTACGAGCAGTACTTC.

This clone was seen a single time. This chain joins TRBV29-1 and TRBJ2-1; D assignment may be TRBD1 or TRBD2 (6 bases each). This CDR3 comprises 14 residues. V gave up 1 base and J gave up 5 bases, with 12 bases separating them. CDR1 and CDR2 (germline): SQVTM, ANQGSEA. CDR3 in amino acids: CSVEALRGDNEQFF. For the CDR3, the DNA is TGCAGCGTTGAAGCTCTTAGGGGGGACAATGAGCAGTTCTTC.

This clone is labeled medium-sized. This chain joins TRBV6-1 and TRBJ1-5; no reliable D call. V was shortened by 1 base and J by 7 bases, with 14 bases between the two germline ends. The length of the CDR3 is 15 residues. Germline lookup yields CDR1 MNHNS and CDR2 SASEGT. In DNA form, the CDR3 reads TGTGCCAGCAGTGAAGGGGCAGGTGGCGGACAGCCCCAGCATTTT. Translation gives CASSEGAGGGQPQHF.

The V call is TRBV2, the J call TRBJ2-1; D gene ambiguous. Looked up from germline, CDR1 is SNHLY and CDR2 is FYNNEI. Trimming shortened V by 4 bases and J by 5 bases, and 21 bases separated the two germline ends. The CDR3 spans 17 residues. The CDR3 region has the DNA TGTGCCAGCAGTGTTCAGTCTGTGGTGGGTCAGCACAATGAGCAGTTCTTC. Its translation is CASSVQSVVGQHNEQFF. Based on the CDR3 plus reference TRBV2 and TRBJ2-1, the full variable domain is EPEVTQTPSHQVTQMGQEVILRCVPISNHLYFYWYRQILGQKVEFLVSFYNNEISEKSEIFDDQFSVERPDGSNFTLKIRSTKLEDSAMYFCASSVQSVVGQHNEQFFGPGTRLTVL.

The chain recombines TRBV2 with TRBJ2-7; 8 nucleotides agree with TRBD1. The CDR3 loop spans 14 amino acids. V shed 6 bases, J shed 10 bases, and the junction held 14 bases outside the gene matches. Germline-derived CDR1 and CDR2 are SNHLY and FYNNEI. The CDR3 sequence is CASSAFVGQGNQYV. For the CDR3, the DNA is TGTGCCAGCAGCGCTTTTGTAGGACAGGGTAATCAGTACGTC.

The genes are TRBV27 and TRBJ1-1; D gene unclear. Trimming took off 6 bases at V and 3 bases at J, with 14 bases between the two ends. CDR1 and CDR2 from the germline V gene are MNHEY and SMNVEV (reference sequence). CDR3 length: 14 residues. The CDR3 protein is CASSLSSAYTEAFF. Here the CDR3 DNA reads TGTGCCAGCAGCCTCAGCTCTGCGTACACTGAAGCTTTCTTT.

The gene calls are TRBV6-6 and TRBJ2-7; no reliable D call. CDR3 length equals 15 residues. Germline V gene lookup returns CDR1 MNHNY and CDR2 SVGAGI (reference sequence). V lost 2 bases and J lost 0, with 11 bases in between. CDR3 sequence: CASSYVQELSYEQYV. DNA of the CDR3: TGTGCCAGCAGTTACGTGCAGGAGCTCTCCTACGAGCAGTACGTC.

This chain joins TRBV18 and TRBJ1-1; D gene unclear. The CDR3 contains 15 residues. V lost 3 bases and J lost 0, with 11 bases in between. CDR1 KGHSH and CDR2 LQKENI come from the germline V gene. CDR3 DNA sequence: TGTGCCAGCTCACCTGCCAGCACCTTGAACACTGAAGCTTTCTTT. Translating gives CASSPASTLNTEAFF.

This chain links TRBV28 with TRBJ1-4; 7 bases are a match to TRBD1. With V trimmed by 1 base and J by 1 base, 3 bases remained unmatched. The CDR3 runs to 16 residues. Germline V CDR1 and CDR2: MDHEN, SYDVKM. CDR3 DNA: TGTGCCAGCAGTTTATCAGGGGGGATAACTAATGAAAAACTGTTTTTT. Residues: CASSLSGGITNEKLFF.

The V and J genes are TRBV10-2 and TRBJ2-3, with TRBD2 matching 16 bases. V lost 6 bases to trimming and J lost 5 bases; unmatched junction nucleotides: 14. Germline V CDR1 and CDR2: WSHSY, SAAADI. The CDR3 contains 19 residues. CDR3 loop: CASRQTGTSGRALEDTQYF. The CDR3 bases are TGCGCCAGCAGACAGACAGGGACTAGCGGGAGGGCCCTGGAAGATACGCAGTATTTT.

This sequence joins TRBV5-1 and TRBJ2-3; D gene uncertain. V dropped 0 bases and J dropped 5 bases, with 10 bases sitting between them. This CDR3 spans 14 amino acids. Per germline, CDR1 SGHRS and CDR2 YFSETQ. As DNA, the CDR3 is TGCGCCAGCAGCTTGGAATCCTGGCAAGATACGCAGTATTTT. It encodes CASSLESWQDTQYF.

This chain connects TRBV6-1 to TRBJ2-1, with 7 bases matching TRBD2. The V and J ends lost 1 base and 6 bases, in that order; junction bases with no gene match: 12. The CDR3 is 17 amino acids. From germline, CDR1 is MNHNS and CDR2 SASEGT. CDR3 nucleotide sequence: TGTGCCAGCAGTGAAGTAGTTAGGGGACTACGATTCAATGAGCAGTTCTTC. Its translation: CASSEVVRGLRFNEQFF.

The CDR3 sequence is CAISDPGIAGESDTQYF. The CDR3 DNA follows: TGTGCCATCAGTGATCCCGGGATAGCGGGAGAGTCAGATACGCAGTATTTT. The chain is built from TRBV10-3 and TRBJ2-3; 9 bases fit TRBD2. This CDR3 contains 17 residues. V lost 3 bases to trimming and J lost 4 bases; unmatched junction nucleotides: 11. Germline loops: CDR1 ENHRY, CDR2 SYGVKD.

The DNA for the CDR3 is TGTGCCAGCAGCCGAGATGGACAACCATCCTACGAGCAGTACTTC. It is translated as CASSRDGQPSYEQYF. The chain recombines TRBV11-1 with TRBJ2-7; tentative D call: TRBD1 (5 bases). Trimming took off 5 bases at V and 1 base at J, with 15 bases between the two ends. The CDR3 spans 15 residues. CDR1 is SGHAT and CDR2 is FQDESV in the germline V gene (reference sequence).

V gene TRBV4-2 combines with J gene TRBJ1-1; the match to TRBD1 covers 10 bases. The germline gives CDR1 LGHNA, CDR2 YNFKEQ. The CDR3 sequence is 17 residues long. Unmatched junction bases numbered 14, after V lost 2 bases and J lost 8 bases. The CDR3 region is CASSQPTGGAKVSEAFF. CDR3 sequence (DNA): TGTGCCAGCAGCCAACCGACAGGGGGCGCGAAGGTGAGCGAAGCTTTCTTT.

The V gene is TRBV4-1, the J gene TRBJ2-5, with unresolved D. Germline V gene lookup returns CDR1 MGHRA and CDR2 YSYEKL. The CDR3 contains 15 residues. V dropped 1 base and J dropped 2 bases, with 11 bases sitting between them. CDR3 sequence reads: CASSQGASVQETQYF. In DNA form, the CDR3 reads TGCGCCAGCAGCCAAGGAGCGAGCGTACAAGAGACCCAGTACTTC.

There are a few counts of this clone. The chain has TRBV27 and TRBJ1-1, with D perhaps matching TRBD1 (5 bases). The V end was cut by 0 bases, the J end by 8 bases, with 22 bases between. This CDR3 spans 17 amino acids. The V gene's germline CDR1 is MNHEY and CDR2 SMNVEV (reference sequence). The CDR3 nucleotides read TGTGCCAGCAGTTTATCAGGGGCCCCCTTATCGACGACAGAAGCTTTCTTT. The encoded protein is CASSLSGAPLSTTEAFF.

This chain uses TRBV7-9 with TRBJ2-3; tentatively, D is TRBD2 (6 bases). The germline CDR1 and CDR2 sequences are SEHNR and FQNEAQ (reference sequence). This CDR3 is 19 amino acids long. Trimming left V 1 base short and J 0 bases short, with 20 bases between. This CDR3 reads CASSLGFSSGRMSTDTQYF. CDR3 coding DNA: TGTGCCAGCAGCTTAGGCTTTTCGTCGGGGAGGATGAGCACAGATACGCAGTATTTT.

The chain joins TRBV11-3 to TRBJ2-1; maybe TRBD2 (5 bases). This CDR3 is 13 amino acids long. The germline V gene has CDR1 SGHNT and CDR2 YENEEA. V was cut by 5 bases and J by 10 bases, with 15 bases left in between. The CDR3 here is CASSPGGRREQFF. The CDR3 DNA is TGTGCCAGCAGCCCCGGCGGCCGGAGGGAGCAGTTCTTC.

The chain is built from TRBV2 and TRBJ1-2; D is unresolved. The CDR3 extends over 12 amino acids. Per germline, CDR1 SNHLY and CDR2 FYNNEI. Trimming took off 2 bases at V and 4 bases at J, with 5 bases between the two ends. The CDR3 coding sequence is TGTGCCAGCAGTGAATGGGGCTATGGCTACACCTTC. Translating it yields CASSEWGYGYTF.

This clone was observed a handful of times. The gene calls are TRBV9 and TRBJ1-5; TRBD1 is a possible D gene (6 bases). Germline V lookup: CDR1 SGDLS, CDR2 YYNGEE. The CDR3 totals 14 residues. The germline V and J ends were trimmed by 1 base and 7 bases, with 12 bases remaining between them. The CDR3 loop is CASSVRGGGQPQHF. The CDR3 region has the DNA TGTGCCAGCAGCGTAAGAGGGGGAGGACAGCCCCAGCATTTT.

V gene TRBV18 combines with J gene TRBJ1-3; D is uncertain. Germline V CDR1 and CDR2: KGHSH, LQKENI. The CDR3 is 14 residues long. Trimming shortened V by 4 bases and J by 4 bases, and 11 bases separated the two germline ends. CDR3 coding DNA: TGTGCCAGCTCACTCGATGCGGCCGGAAACACCATATATTTT. Protein: CASSLDAAGNTIYF.

This clone appeared a few times. V usage is TRBV5-1 and J usage is TRBJ2-5, with D hard to call. Germline V gives CDR1 SGHRS, CDR2 YFSETQ. The CDR3 covers 12 residues. Trimming took 8 bases from V and 1 from J, leaving 9 bases between them. CDR3 nucleotides: TGCGCCAGTCAGTTTAGCCAAGAGACCCAGTACTTC. Protein: CASQFSQETQYF.

Remarks on this clone: Other nucleotide sequences from this sample produce the same CDR3. This chain connects TRBV12-5 to TRBJ1-5; weak D call: TRBD1 (5 bases). V shed 6 bases and J shed 4 bases, with 7 bases lying between them. Germline values: CDR1 LGHNT, CDR2 FRNRAP. The CDR3 is made up of 12 amino acids. The CDR3 nucleotides read TGTGCTAGTGGCAACAGGAATCAGCCCCAGCATTTT. Protein product: CASGNRNQPQHF. The full variable domain, rest sourced from reference TRBV12-5 and TRBJ1-5, is DARVTQTPRHKVTEMGQEVTMRCQPILGHNTVFWYRQTMMQGLELLAYFRNRAPLDDSGMPKDRFSAEMPDATLATLKIQPSEPRDSAVYFCASGNRNQPQHFGDGTRLSIL.

The chain couples TRBV7-8 to TRBJ2-5; 8 bases map to TRBD1. The V and J ends lost 3 bases and 2 bases, in that order; junction bases with no gene match: 5. Germline V CDR1 and CDR2: SGHVS, FQNEAQ. This CDR3 has 15 residues. CDR3 sequence: CASSFQGTGQETQYF. CDR3 coding DNA: TGTGCCAGCAGCTTCCAAGGGACAGGTCAAGAGACCCAGTACTTC.

The rearrangement joins TRBV5-1 to TRBJ2-1, with D perhaps matching TRBD1 (5 bases). The CDR3 extends over 17 amino acids. V lost 0 bases and J 1 base, leaving 14 bases between the germline ends. CDR1 and CDR2 (germline): SGHRS, YFSETQ. DNA for the CDR3: TGCGCCAGCAGCTTGGAACGGACAAGGTGGTCCTACAATGAGCAGTTCTTC. It specifies CASSLERTRWSYNEQFF.

V usage is TRBV6-6 and J usage is TRBJ1-2; TRBD1 might be the D (6 bases). V lost 6 bases and J lost 7, with 12 bases in between. The CDR3 is 12 residues long. Germline lookup yields CDR1 MNHNY and CDR2 SVGAGI (reference sequence). The CDR3: CASRLGAAGYTF. In DNA form, the CDR3 reads TGTGCCAGCAGATTGGGGGCGGCTGGCTACACCTTC.